These 23 T cell receptor beta chains came from one sample sequenced in a study of T cell responses to AZD1222 COVID-19 vaccine. Assay: immunoSEQ multiplex PCR; the TCRdb copy retains only in-frame clones and omits some. The sample carries over 150,000 clones, about 90% recorded once. The sample in question was peripheral blood, obtained 28 days after the second AZD1222 dose. These receptors came from an adult who received the AZD1222 COVID-19 vaccine.

A few counts support this clone. V usage is TRBV6-5 and J usage is TRBJ1-1; 9 nucleotides agree with TRBD1. The CDR3 contains 14 residues. V lost 6 bases to trimming and J lost 2 bases; unmatched junction nucleotides: 4. Germline loops: CDR1 MNHEY, CDR2 SVGAGI. CDR3 residues: CASRRTGDNTEAFF. In DNA form, the CDR3 reads TGTGCCAGCAGACGGACAGGGGATAACACTGAAGCTTTCTTT.

CDR3 protein: CASSSAGTTREQYF. CDR3 nucleotides: TGCGCCAGCAGTTCCGCCGGGACAACAAGGGAGCAGTACTTC. The chain joins TRBV5-1 to TRBJ2-7; the D gene is possibly TRBD1 (6 bases). The V and J ends lost 5 bases and 7 bases respectively, with 19 bases between them. Germline V gene lookup returns CDR1 SGHRS and CDR2 YFSETQ. The CDR3 length is 14 residues.

The V and J genes are TRBV5-1 and TRBJ1-2; weak D call: TRBD1 (6 bases). The germline V gene encodes CDR1 SGHRS and CDR2 YFSETQ. V gave up 0 bases and J gave up 8 bases, with 11 bases separating them. The CDR3 has 13 amino acids. CDR3 region: CASSLEGGWGYTF. CDR3 DNA sequence: TGCGCCAGCAGCTTGGAGGGGGGCTGGGGCTACACCTTC.

The rearrangement joins TRBV7-2 to TRBJ1-2; possible D gene TRBD1, 5 bases. CDR3 length: 15 residues. V was cut by 0 bases and J by 4 bases, with 12 bases left in between. The germline gives CDR1 SGHTA, CDR2 FQGNSA. Written as DNA, the CDR3 is TGTGCCAGCAGCTTAGCGGGTCAGGGAGGCTATGGCTACACCTTC. It specifies CASSLAGQGGYGYTF.

This chain connects TRBV2 to TRBJ2-7; perhaps TRBD2 as D (6 bases). Between the trimmed V and J ends, which lost 3 bases and 1 base, there was a span of 10 bases. The CDR3 consists of 14 residues. Germline V gives CDR1 SNHLY, CDR2 FYNNEI. The CDR3 bases are TGTGCCAGCAGTGAGGGAGGATTATCCTACGAGCAGTACTTC. It codes for CASSEGGLSYEQYF.

The gene calls are TRBV13 and TRBJ1-6; a possible D gene is TRBD1 (6 bases). Looked up from germline, CDR1 is PRHDT and CDR2 is FYEKMQ (reference sequence). The CDR3 contains 17 residues. V lost 0 bases and J 7 bases, leaving 16 bases between the germline ends. CDR3 nucleotides: TGTGCCAGCAGCTTAGGCCAAGGACAGCCCCAAAATTCACCCCTCCACTTT. Translated: CASSLGQGQPQNSPLHF.

This chain links TRBV5-1 with TRBJ2-5; 11 bases match TRBD2. Germline V gene lookup returns CDR1 SGHRS and CDR2 YFSETQ. The junction had 6 bases not matched to a gene; V was cut back by 1 base and J by 4 bases. The CDR3 totals 16 residues. CDR3: CASSLLTSGELETQYF. The DNA for the CDR3 is TGCGCCAGCAGCTTGTTGACTAGCGGGGAATTAGAGACCCAGTACTTC.

The chain recombines TRBV6-6 with TRBJ1-4; no reliable D call. Trimming left V 2 bases short and J 8 bases short, with 12 bases between. Germline V gives CDR1 MNHNY, CDR2 SVGAGI (reference sequence). The CDR3 is 14 amino acids. CDR3: CASSYTRVLEKLFF. The CDR3 bases are TGTGCCAGCAGTTACACCCGTGTATTGGAAAAACTGTTTTTT.

The chain uses TRBV19 and TRBJ2-1, with unresolved D. The CDR3 is made up of 12 amino acids. V was pared by 6 bases and J by 10 bases, with 13 bases between. In germline, CDR1 is LNHDA, CDR2 SQIVND (reference sequence). As DNA, the CDR3 is TGTGCCAGTAGCCCCTCTTTGACCGAGCAGTTCTTC. This encodes CASSPSLTEQFF.

This chain uses TRBV3-1 (or the pseudogene TRBV3-2) with TRBJ2-7, with no clear D. The germline V gene has CDR1 LGHDT and CDR2 YNNKEL (reference sequence). The V end lost 0 bases, the J end lost 3 bases, and 3 bases lay between the germline ends. This CDR3 is 12 amino acids long. CDR3 sequence reads: CASSQEVYEQYF. CDR3 sequence (DNA): TGTGCCAGCAGCCAAGAGGTCTACGAGCAGTACTTC.

This clone was observed once. CDR3 DNA sequence: TGCGCCAGCAGCTTGGGGGACAATTATTACAATGAGCAGTTCTTC. Its translation is CASSLGDNYYNEQFF. The gene calls are TRBV5-1 and TRBJ2-1, with D possibly TRBD1 on 6 matching bases. V lost 0 bases to trimming and J lost 4 bases, with 11 bases between them. Germline lookup yields CDR1 SGHRS and CDR2 YFSETQ. The CDR3 sequence is 15 residues long. Supplemented by reference TRBV5-1 and TRBJ2-1, the full variable domain reads KAGVTQTPRYLIKTRGQQVTLSCSPISGHRSVSWYQQTPGQGLQFLFEYFSETQRNKGNFPGRFSGRQFSNSRSEMNVSTLELGDSALYLCASSLGDNYYNEQFFGPGTRLTVL.

The chain is built from TRBV19 and TRBJ1-6; D remains ambiguous. V was trimmed by 5 bases and J by 8 bases, leaving 13 bases between them. There are 14 residues in the CDR3. The germline V gene has CDR1 LNHDA and CDR2 SQIVND (reference sequence). The CDR3 nucleotides are TGTGCCAGTAGTCCCCGGCAGGATTATTCACCCCTCCACTTT. Protein: CASSPRQDYSPLHF.

This clone showed up just a few times. This rearrangement joins TRBV18 to TRBJ2-7, with 8 bases matching TRBD1. This CDR3 is 16 amino acids long. Germline V gene lookup returns CDR1 KGHSH and CDR2 LQKENI. After removal of 5 bases from V and 3 bases from J, the junction contained 12 bases not matched to a gene. CDR3 nucleotides: TGTGCCAGCTCAAGTCCAGGGGGCTTTCGGGACTACGAGCAGTACTTC. This codes for CASSSPGGFRDYEQYF.

J is TRBJ1-1 and V is TRBV5-1; D may be TRBD1 (5 bases). V gave up 4 bases and J gave up 4 bases, with 20 bases separating them. The CDR3 consists of 16 residues. CDR1 SGHRS and CDR2 YFSETQ come from the germline V gene. CDR3 residues: CASSPGLREAVTEAFF. In DNA, the CDR3 is TGCGCCAGCAGCCCAGGGCTGCGGGAGGCGGTCACTGAAGCTTTCTTT.

The chain carries TRBV3-1 (or the pseudogene TRBV3-2) and TRBJ1-1; no reliable D call. CDR1 and CDR2 from the germline V gene are LGHDT and YNNKEL (reference sequence). V lost 4 bases, J lost 6 bases, and 12 bases lay in between. CDR3 length equals 13 residues. CDR3 sequence (DNA): TGTGCCAGCAGCCGCTGGGAGGACGCTGAAGCTTTCTTT. It codes for CASSRWEDAEAFF.

The table lists this clone with a few counts. This sequence joins TRBV7-6 and TRBJ1-3, with unresolved D. Germline loops: CDR1 SGHVS, CDR2 FNYEAQ. V was pared by 1 base and J by 0 bases, with 10 bases between. This CDR3 is 16 amino acids long. The CDR3 here is CASSLEAGYSGNTIYF. The CDR3 coding sequence is TGTGCCAGCAGCTTAGAGGCAGGTTACTCTGGAAACACCATATATTTT.

A few counts support this clone. The rearrangement links TRBV3-1 (or the pseudogene TRBV3-2) to TRBJ2-7; D might be TRBD1 (5 bases). The V end was cut by 4 bases, the J end by 0 bases, with 10 bases between. Germline-derived CDR1 and CDR2 are LGHDT and YNNKEL (reference sequence). The CDR3 runs 14 residues. CDR3 DNA sequence: TGTGCCAGCAGCCGAACGGACACCTCCTACGAGCAGTACTTC. Translation gives CASSRTDTSYEQYF.

The chain links TRBV11-2 to TRBJ2-7; TRBD1 matches 10 bases. Germline V gives CDR1 SGHAT, CDR2 FQNNGV. This CDR3 is 14 amino acids long. V trimming: 3 bases; J trimming: 2 bases; junction bases outside the gene matches: 1. DNA for the CDR3: TGTGCCAGCAGCTTGGGACAGGGGCCCTACGAGCAGTACTTC. Translated: CASSLGQGPYEQYF.

CDR3 DNA: TGTGCCAGCAGGGGAAACACTGAAGCTTTCTTT. The encoded protein is CASRGNTEAFF. This sequence joins TRBV7-3 and TRBJ1-1; D is undetermined. This CDR3 region has 11 residues. V was clipped by 6 bases and J by 2 bases, with 4 bases between them. Germline V CDR1 and CDR2: SGHTA, FQGTGA.

The chain joins TRBV19 to TRBJ1-2; 9 bases map to TRBD1. This CDR3 has 17 residues. With 3 bases clipped from V and 4 bases from J, the junction kept 12 bases outside the gene matches. Per the germline V gene, CDR1 is LNHDA and CDR2 is SQIVND (reference sequence). The CDR3 here is CASSMRLQGARGYGYTF. In DNA form, the CDR3 reads TGTGCCAGTAGTATGAGGCTACAGGGGGCGCGGGGCTATGGCTACACCTTC.

The chain has TRBV11-2 and TRBJ1-5, with D uncertain. The V end was cut by 0 bases, the J end by 3 bases, with 9 bases between. The CDR3 is made up of 15 amino acids. The germline gives CDR1 SGHAT, CDR2 FQNNGV. The CDR3: CASSLDLGFNQPQHF. CDR3 in DNA: TGTGCCAGCAGCTTAGATCTTGGCTTCAATCAGCCCCAGCATTTT.

This clone has only a few counts. This chain uses TRBV30 with TRBJ1-5; D is unclear. CDR1 GTSNPN and CDR2 SVGIG come from the germline V gene (reference sequence). The CDR3 extends over 14 amino acids. The V end was cut by 0 bases, the J end by 11 bases, with 17 bases between. The CDR3 nucleotides read TGTGCCTGGAGTGTACGTGGGGTATGGGGATCCCAGCATTTT. Translation gives CAWSVRGVWGSQHF.

V is TRBV29-1 and J is TRBJ2-5, with a possible D match to TRBD1 (7 bases). Germline V CDR1 and CDR2: SQVTM, ANQGSEA. Trimming cost V 6 bases and J 4 bases, with 15 bases left between them. The CDR3 length is 13 residues. CDR3: CSVGRQGLETQYF. Here the CDR3 DNA reads TGCAGCGTGGGACGACAGGGACTAGAGACCCAGTACTTC.